The rows below give T cell receptor beta chains drawn from one sample of a study of cytomegalovirus exposure and HLA in healthy donors. The assay was immunoSEQ multiplex PCR, and TCRdb's table has in-frame clones only and misses some. The repertoire holds approximately 140,000 clones, with 70% to 80% as singletons. Specimen: PBMCs. The receptors shown here come from a woman aged 60-70 years in good health and CMV-seropositive. Both conserved end residues are part of each CDR3. D genes are given only for firm matches. Where a row states a size, it is once, few, many or the class of an expanded clone; other rows omit it.

j_call	v_call	d_call	clone_size	cdr3_nt	cdr3_aa
TRBJ2-2	TRBV2	TRBD1	-	TGTGCCAGCAGTGCGAGGACAGGGGGGACCGGGGAGCTGTTTTTT	CASSARTGGTGELFF
TRBJ2-7	TRBV5-1	TRBD2	-	TGCGCCAGCAGCTTGGGGACAGTGAGTAGCGGGGGGAGATCTTCCTACGAGCAGTACTTC	CASSLGTVSSGGRSSYEQYF
TRBJ2-7	TRBV2	TRBD2	-	TGTGCCAGCTTTGGGCTAGCGGGGACCTACGAGCAGTACTTC	CASFGLAGTYEQYF
TRBJ1-3	TRBV5-5	-	-	TGTGCCAGCAGCCCTGGAGGAGGGGACACCATATATTTT	CASSPGGGDTIYF
TRBJ2-5	TRBV5-1	TRBD1	-	TGCGCCACCACGACAGGGGTACAAGAGACCCAGTACTTC	CATTTGVQETQYF
TRBJ1-1	TRBV6-4	-	-	TGTGCCAGCGGCGACGGGGGTACTGAAGCTTTCTTT	CASGDGGTEAFF
TRBJ2-1	TRBV6-5	TRBD2	-	TGTGCCAGCAGGACACTAGCGGGGGACCACAATGAGCAGTTCTTC	CASRTLAGDHNEQFF
TRBJ1-5	TRBV2	-	-	TGTGCCAGCAACAGGGACAGCAATCAGCCCCAGCATTTT	CASNRDSNQPQHF
TRBJ2-7	TRBV7-9	TRBD1	once	TGTGCCAGCAGCGGGGGGACAGGGCAATCCTACGAGCAGTACTTC	CASSGGTGQSYEQYF
TRBJ2-7	TRBV11-2	TRBD1	once	TGTGCCAGCAGCTTAGTGGGACAGGGCGGTCGGGACTACGAGCAGTACTTC	CASSLVGQGGRDYEQYF
TRBJ1-3	TRBV10-3	-	-	TGTGCCATCAGTGAGTCCTGGGGAGCTGGAAACACCATATATTTT	CAISESWGAGNTIYF
TRBJ2-1	TRBV27	-	-	TGTGCCAGCAGTTCGGGCGGGTGGGCCGGGAATGAGCAGTTCTTC	CASSSGGWAGNEQFF
TRBJ2-1	TRBV7-6	TRBD2	-	TGTGCCAGCAGCCCCCGGGAGCCGAGCCTAGCGGGGGCCGAGCAGTTCTTC	CASSPREPSLAGAEQFF
TRBJ2-4	TRBV7-6	TRBD2	-	TGTGCCAGCAGCTTATATGGGACTAGCGGTGTTCGGGGAAACATTCAGTACTTC	CASSLYGTSGVRGNIQYF
TRBJ1-5	TRBV6-5	TRBD1	few	TGTGCCAGCAGACGGGACAGGTTTAGCAATCAGCCCCAGCATTTT	CASRRDRFSNQPQHF
TRBJ1-2	TRBV28	-	-	TGTGCCAGCAGTCCGAGCGGGGATTTCTATGGCTACACCTTC	CASSPSGDFYGYTF
TRBJ1-5	TRBV6-5	TRBD1	-	TGTGCCAGCAGTGCCGGGACAGGGTTTCAGCCCCAGCATTTT	CASSAGTGFQPQHF
TRBJ2-5	TRBV5-1	TRBD2	-	TGCGCCAGCAGCTTGCAGGCTAGCGGGGAAGAGACCCAGTACTTC	CASSLQASGEETQYF
TRBJ1-3	TRBV10-3	-	-	TGTGCCATCAGTGAGTCATTAACAGCCCCTGGAAACACCATATATTTT	CAISESLTAPGNTIYF
TRBJ2-1	TRBV29-1	-	-	TGCAGCATCCCACCTGGAGGCCGATCCTACAATGAGCAGTTCTTC	CSIPPGGRSYNEQFF
TRBJ1-3	TRBV11-3	TRBD1	-	TGTGCCAGCAGCTTAGGGACAGGTCTCTCTGGAAACACCATATATTTT	CASSLGTGLSGNTIYF
TRBJ2-2	TRBV7-3	TRBD2	-	TGTGCCAGCGGGGGGGGATCGAACACCGGGGAGCTGTTTTTT	CASGGGSNTGELFF
TRBJ1-1	TRBV5-4	-	-	TGTGCCAGCAGCCCGTCCCTGGGACAAGTCAACACTGAAGCTTTCTTT	CASSPSLGQVNTEAFF
TRBJ2-5	TRBV18	TRBD1	-	TGTGCCAGCTCAGAGAACCACTGGGACAGGACCTTAGGGGAGACCCAGTACTTC	CASSENHWDRTLGETQYF
TRBJ1-5	TRBV6-5	-	-	TGTGCCAGCAGTGAGGGTGGAGGAGGGCAGCCCCAGCATTTT	CASSEGGGGQPQHF
TRBJ1-4	TRBV6-5	-	-	TGTGCCAGCAGTCCGAACTTTGAGGTTAGGGAAAAACTGTTTTTT	CASSPNFEVREKLFF
TRBJ1-1	TRBV6-5	-	few	TGTGCCAGCAGTTATGGCGGGGCCTGGGGCACTGAAGCTTTCTTT	CASSYGGAWGTEAFF
TRBJ1-2	TRBV4-2	TRBD1	-	TGTGCCAGCAGCCAAGATTCACGAGGGGGCGATGGCTACACCTTC	CASSQDSRGGDGYTF
TRBJ2-2	TRBV5-4	TRBD1	-	TGTGCCAGCAGTTCTCCCTCAGGGGGTACCGGGGAGCTGTTTTTT	CASSSPSGGTGELFF
TRBJ1-6	TRBV29-1	TRBD1	-	TGCAGCGTTGGCCTCGGGACAGATAATTCACCCCTCCACTTT	CSVGLGTDNSPLHF
TRBJ2-6	TRBV7-9	TRBD1	few	TGTGCCAGCAGCGCGACAGGGGGAGGTGGGGCCAACGTCCTGACTTTC	CASSATGGGGANVLTF
TRBJ2-1	TRBV5-6	-	-	TGTGCCAGCAGCAAGACGACTAGCTCCTACAATGAGCAGTTCTTC	CASSKTTSSYNEQFF
TRBJ2-7	TRBV9	-	-	TGTGCCAGCAGCGTAGCTGGCGGGATCTCCTACGAGCAGTACTTC	CASSVAGGISYEQYF
TRBJ1-1	TRBV11-1	-	few	TGTGCCAGCAGCTTAGGTGCAGACACTGAAGCTTTCTTT	CASSLGADTEAFF
TRBJ2-1	TRBV5-4	TRBD2	-	TGTGCCAGCAGCTTGGTCGGGGGGGCCTACAATGAGCAGTTCTTC	CASSLVGGAYNEQFF
TRBJ1-1	TRBV27	-	once	TGTGCCAGCAGTACCATCACCGGGAGTCGCACTGAAGCTTTCTTT	CASSTITGSRTEAFF
TRBJ2-5	TRBV11-2	TRBD2	-	TGTGCCAGCAGACGTAGCGGGGGCGAGACCCAGTACTTC	CASRRSGGETQYF
TRBJ1-2	TRBV6-5	TRBD1	-	TGTGCCAGCAGTTACTTGGCAGGGGGCGCCGATGGCTACACCTTC	CASSYLAGGADGYTF
TRBJ2-7	TRBV6-5	-	few	TGTGCCAGCAGTTATTCGGACCTAACAGGGAACCACGAGCAGTACTTC	CASSYSDLTGNHEQYF
TRBJ2-2	TRBV7-3	-	-	TGTGCCAGCTCGATTGTGGGTCGACTCCGGGGCGGGGAGCTGTTTTTT	CASSIVGRLRGGELFF
TRBJ2-7	TRBV5-8	-	-	TGTGCCAGCAGCTTCCCCTCGACAGGGCGGGCGGGGAGCTCCTACGAGCAGTACTTC	CASSFPSTGRAGSSYEQYF
TRBJ2-3	TRBV4-1	-	-	TGCGCCAGCAGCCAAGATTGGGCCAGGGGAGAGGATACGCAGTATTTT	CASSQDWARGEDTQYF
TRBJ1-1	TRBV25-1	-	few	TGTGCCAGCAGTGAATATTCGGTGAACACTGAAGCTTTCTTT	CASSEYSVNTEAFF
TRBJ1-1	TRBV7-6	-	-	TGTGCCAGCAGCTTAGAGGGGCAGACTGAAGCTTTCTTT	CASSLEGQTEAFF
TRBJ1-5	TRBV2	-	few	TGTGCCAGCAGTCAGGGGACCTTGGGCAATCAGCCCCAGCATTTT	CASSQGTLGNQPQHF
TRBJ2-7	TRBV7-9	-	-	TGTGCCAGCAGCCACGGAGGGAAGGTGAACGAGCAGTACTTC	CASSHGGKVNEQYF
TRBJ1-2	TRBV29-1	-	-	TGCAGCGTTCCAGGGAGGGGGTATGGCTACACCTTC	CSVPGRGYGYTF
TRBJ1-2	TRBV6-5	TRBD1	-	TGTGCCAGCAGCATCGGACAGGGGGGAGGCTACACCTTC	CASSIGQGGGYTF
TRBJ1-3	TRBV19	-	-	TGTGCCAGTAGTCCAAGAACAGGGAACTCTGGAAACACCATATATTTT	CASSPRTGNSGNTIYF
TRBJ2-5	TRBV5-1	TRBD1	-	TGCGCCAGCAGCTTCCGGACAGGGGGCGGAGAGACCCAGTACTTC	CASSFRTGGGETQYF
TRBJ2-3	TRBV28	-	few	TGTGCCAGCAGTTTCCCAGGGCCTAGCACAGATACGCAGTATTTT	CASSFPGPSTDTQYF
TRBJ1-1	TRBV19	-	-	TGTGCCAGTAGTATTAGGGGCGCAAGGAACACTGAAGCTTTCTTT	CASSIRGARNTEAFF
TRBJ2-7	TRBV19	-	-	TGTGCCAGTAGTCCACCACAGGGTTCATCCTACGAGCAGTACTTC	CASSPPQGSSYEQYF
TRBJ2-5	TRBV14	TRBD2	-	TGTGCCAGCAGCCAAGATGTGACTAGCGGGGGGGCCGATTGGATAGAGACCCAGTACTTC	CASSQDVTSGGADWIETQYF